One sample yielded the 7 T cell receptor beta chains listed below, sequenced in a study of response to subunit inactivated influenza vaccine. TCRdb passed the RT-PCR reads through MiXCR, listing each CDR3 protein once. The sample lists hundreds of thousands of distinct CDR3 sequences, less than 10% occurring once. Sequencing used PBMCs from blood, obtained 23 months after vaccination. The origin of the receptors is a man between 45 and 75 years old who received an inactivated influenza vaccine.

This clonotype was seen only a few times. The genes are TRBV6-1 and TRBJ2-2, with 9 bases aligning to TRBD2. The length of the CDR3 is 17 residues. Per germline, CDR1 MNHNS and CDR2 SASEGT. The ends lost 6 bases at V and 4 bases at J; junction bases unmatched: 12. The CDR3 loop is CASRSISGGRRTGELFF. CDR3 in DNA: TGTGCCAGCAGATCGATTAGCGGGGGAAGGCGCACCGGGGAGCTGTTTTTT.

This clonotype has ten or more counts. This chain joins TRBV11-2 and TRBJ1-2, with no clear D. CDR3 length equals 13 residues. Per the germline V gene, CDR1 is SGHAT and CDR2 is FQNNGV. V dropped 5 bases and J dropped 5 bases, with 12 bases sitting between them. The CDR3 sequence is CASSPSGGYGYTF. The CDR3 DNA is TGTGCCAGCAGCCCCTCAGGCGGGTATGGCTACACCTTC.

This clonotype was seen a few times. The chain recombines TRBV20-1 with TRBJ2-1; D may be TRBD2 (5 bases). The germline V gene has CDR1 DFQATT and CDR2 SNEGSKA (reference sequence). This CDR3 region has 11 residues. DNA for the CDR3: TGCAGGATAATAGCGTACAATGAGCAGTTCTTC. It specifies CRIIAYNEQFF.

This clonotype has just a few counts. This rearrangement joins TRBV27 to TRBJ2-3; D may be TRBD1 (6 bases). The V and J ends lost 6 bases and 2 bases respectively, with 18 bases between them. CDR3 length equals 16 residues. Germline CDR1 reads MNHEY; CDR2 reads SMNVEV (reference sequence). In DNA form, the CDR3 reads TGTGCCAGCAGCCCTATCAGGGGAGATCTCACAGATACGCAGTATTTT. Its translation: CASSPIRGDLTDTQYF.

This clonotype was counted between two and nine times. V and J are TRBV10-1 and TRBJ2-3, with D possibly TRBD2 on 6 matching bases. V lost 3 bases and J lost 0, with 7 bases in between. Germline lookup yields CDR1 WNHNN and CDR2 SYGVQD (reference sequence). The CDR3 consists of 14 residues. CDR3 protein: CASSEGTSTDTQYF. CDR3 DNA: TGCGCCAGCAGTGAAGGGACTAGCACAGATACGCAGTATTTT.

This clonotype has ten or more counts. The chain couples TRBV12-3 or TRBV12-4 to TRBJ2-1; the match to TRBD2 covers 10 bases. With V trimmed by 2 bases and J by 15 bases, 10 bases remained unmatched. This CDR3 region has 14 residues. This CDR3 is CASSLRSGGEIGFF. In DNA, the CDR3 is TGTGCCAGCAGTTTAAGAAGCGGGGGGGAGATCGGGTTCTTC.

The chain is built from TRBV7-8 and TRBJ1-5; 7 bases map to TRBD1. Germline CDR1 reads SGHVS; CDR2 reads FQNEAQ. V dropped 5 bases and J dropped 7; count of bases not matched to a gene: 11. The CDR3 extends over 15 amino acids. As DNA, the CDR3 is TGTGCCAGCAGCCAGCAGGGGGGCGGAGGACAGCCCCAGCATTTT. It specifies CASSQQGGGGQPQHF.